The 5 T cell receptor beta chains given below trace back to one sample, sequenced in a study of vaccination and CD4 T cells after COVID-19. The Oncomine TCR Beta short-read assay was what sequenced the DNA obtained from cultured CD4+ T cells. TCRdb re-called the PCR reads through MiXCR, storing one row per CDR3 protein. The data contain over 8,500 distinct CDR3 sequences, about 75% of them singletons. Indicated treatment: roughly nine-day PBMC culture with coronavirus spike peptide pools or control peptides (ViraFEST assay). No antigen has been identified for these receptors. Sequencing input: CD4+ T cells from blood, cultured in vitro. The source is a human donor who had recovered from COVID-19.

The gene calls are TRBV20-1 and TRBJ1-5; D is perhaps TRBD1 (5 bases). Trimming took 1 base from V and 9 from J, leaving 13 bases between them. Germline V gene data show CDR1 as DFQATT and CDR2 as SNEGSKA (reference sequence). The CDR3 is made up of 13 amino acids. The CDR3 loop is CSARVQDSGPQHF. The CDR3 bases are TGCAGTGCTAGAGTACAGGACTCAGGGCCCCAGCATTTT.

This clonotype has just one count. The J gene is TRBJ2-5, the V gene TRBV7-6, with 7 bases aligning to TRBD1. The CDR3 covers 18 residues. Unmatched junction bases numbered 15, after V lost 5 bases and J lost 0 bases. The germline CDR1 and CDR2 sequences are SGHVS and FNYEAQ. The CDR3 DNA reads as TGTGCCAGCAGCCTCAAACCTACCGGGACAGTGTACCAAGAGACCCAGTACTTC. This translates into CASSLKPTGTVYQETQYF.

The chain has TRBV10-3 and TRBJ1-2; 8 positions match TRBD1. CDR1 is ENHRY, CDR2 SYGVKD, per germline. The V gene end was trimmed by 3 bases and the J gene end by 3 bases; junction bases not matched to a gene: 6. The CDR3 has 15 residues. In DNA, the CDR3 is TGTGCCATCAGTGACACTCAGGGGGCGGACTATGGCTACACCTTC. Its translation: CAISDTQGADYGYTF.

Details on this clonotype: Sequence at one end of the junction differs from germline and may be a read error. This sequence joins TRBV24-1 and TRBJ2-7, with 11 bases that match TRBD1. CDR3 length equals 16 residues. Germline V CDR1 and CDR2: KGHDR, SFDVKD. The CDR3 DNA reads as TGTGCCAGCAGTCCCACCCTTGGGACAGGGGGCTACGAGCAGTACTTC. This translates into CASSPTLGTGGYEQYF.

The genes are TRBV20-1 and TRBJ2-5; TRBD2 might be the D (6 bases). Germline loops: CDR1 DFQATT, CDR2 SNEGSKA (reference sequence). This CDR3 comprises 11 residues. Trimming left V 7 bases short and J 5 bases short, with 11 bases between. CDR3 amino acids: CSDGGAETQYF. The DNA of the CDR3 is TGCAGTGACGGGGGTGCTGAGACCCAGTACTTC.